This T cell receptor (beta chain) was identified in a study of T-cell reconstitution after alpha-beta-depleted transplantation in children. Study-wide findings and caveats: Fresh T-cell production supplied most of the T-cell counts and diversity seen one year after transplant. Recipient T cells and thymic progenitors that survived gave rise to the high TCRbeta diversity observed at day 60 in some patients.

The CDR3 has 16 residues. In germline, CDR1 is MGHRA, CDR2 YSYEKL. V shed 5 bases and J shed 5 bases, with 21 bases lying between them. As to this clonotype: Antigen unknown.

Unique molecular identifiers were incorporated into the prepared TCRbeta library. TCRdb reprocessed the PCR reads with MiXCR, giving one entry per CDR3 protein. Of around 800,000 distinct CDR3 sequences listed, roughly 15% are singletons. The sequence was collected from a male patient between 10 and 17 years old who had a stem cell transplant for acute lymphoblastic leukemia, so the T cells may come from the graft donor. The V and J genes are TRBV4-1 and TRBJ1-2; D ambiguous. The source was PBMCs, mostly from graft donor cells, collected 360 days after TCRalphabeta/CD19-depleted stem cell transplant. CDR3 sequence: CASSFNPRLGTYGYTF. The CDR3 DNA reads TGCGCCAGCAGCTTTAACCCGAGACTGGGAACATATGGCTACACCTTC.